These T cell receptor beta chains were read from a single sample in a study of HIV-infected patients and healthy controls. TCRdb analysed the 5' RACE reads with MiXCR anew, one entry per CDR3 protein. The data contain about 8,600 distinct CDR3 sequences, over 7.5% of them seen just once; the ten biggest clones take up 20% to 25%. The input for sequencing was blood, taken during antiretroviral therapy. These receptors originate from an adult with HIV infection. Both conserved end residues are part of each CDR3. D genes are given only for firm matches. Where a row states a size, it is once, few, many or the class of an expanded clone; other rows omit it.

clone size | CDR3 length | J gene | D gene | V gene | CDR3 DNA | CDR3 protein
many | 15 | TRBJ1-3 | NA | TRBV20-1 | TGCAGTGCTAGGGCAGAGCAAGGCTCTGGAAACACCATATATTTT | CSARAEQGSGNTIYF
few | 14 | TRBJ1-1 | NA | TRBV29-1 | TGCAGCGTTGAAAATCCAAGTTCGAACACTGAAGCTTTCTTT | CSVENPSSNTEAFF
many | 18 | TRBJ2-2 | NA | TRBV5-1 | TGCGCCAGCAGCTTGGATGCGGTCGGGACTGGTTCCTCCGGGGAGCTGTTTTTT | CASSLDAVGTGSSGELFF
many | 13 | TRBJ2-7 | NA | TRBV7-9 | TGTGCCAGCAGCTTAGTCGTAGCCTACGAGCAGTACTTC | CASSLVVAYEQYF
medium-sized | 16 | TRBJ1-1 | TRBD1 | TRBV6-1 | TGTGCCAGCAGTGAAGCCGCCGGGACAGGGAAAACTGAAGCTTTCTTT | CASSEAAGTGKTEAFF
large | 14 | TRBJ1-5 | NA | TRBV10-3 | TGTGCCATTTCGACAGGAGATGTTAATCAGCCCCAGCATTTT | CAISTGDVNQPQHF
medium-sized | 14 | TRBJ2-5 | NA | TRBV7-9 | TGTGCCAGCAGCGCCGATCAGGGTCGAGAGACCCAGTACTTC | CASSADQGRETQYF
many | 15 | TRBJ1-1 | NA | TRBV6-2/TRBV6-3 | TGTGCCAGCAGTTACCTTGGCACTACCTTAGGTGAAGCTTTCTTT | CASSYLGTTLGEAFF
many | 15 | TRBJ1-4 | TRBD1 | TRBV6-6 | TGTGCCAGCTCTTTAGGAGCAGGGGGGAGCGAAAAACTGTTTTTT | CASSLGAGGSEKLFF
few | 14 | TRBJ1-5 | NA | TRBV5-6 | TGTGCCAGCAGCTTCGGCAGGTCCTCCTGGCCCCAGCATTTT | CASSFGRSSWPQHF
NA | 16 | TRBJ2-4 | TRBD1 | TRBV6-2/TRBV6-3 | TGTGCCAGCACACAAGGACAGGGGGTAGCCAAAAACATTCAGTACTTC | CASTQGQGVAKNIQYF
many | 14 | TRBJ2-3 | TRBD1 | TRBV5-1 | TGCGCCAGCAGCTTGGCAGGGGGCGGCGATTGGCAGTATTTT | CASSLAGGGDWQYF
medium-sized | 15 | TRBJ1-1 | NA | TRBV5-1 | TGCGCCAGCAGCTTGGATTCAGCATCGAACACTGAAGCTTTCTTT | CASSLDSASNTEAFF
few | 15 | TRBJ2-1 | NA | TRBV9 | TGTGCCAGCAGCGTAGGACCCTTAAACTACAATGAGCAGTTCTTC | CASSVGPLNYNEQFF
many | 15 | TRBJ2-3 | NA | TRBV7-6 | TGTGCCAGCAGCTTAGGCCCCTCTAACACAGATACGCAGTATTTT | CASSLGPSNTDTQYF
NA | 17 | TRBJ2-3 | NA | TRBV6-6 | TGTGCCAGCAGTTACTCGAGAGGGCGGAGTGCCTTTGATACGCAGTATTTT | CASSYSRGRSAFDTQYF
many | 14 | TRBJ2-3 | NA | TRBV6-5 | TGTGCCAGCAGTTCGGGGTGGGGGACAGATACGCAGTATTTT | CASSSGWGTDTQYF
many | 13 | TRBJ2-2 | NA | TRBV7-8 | TGTGCCAGCAGCGGCTGGGAGCACGGGGAGCTGTTTTTT | CASSGWEHGELFF
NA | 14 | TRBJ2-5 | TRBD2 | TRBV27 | TGTGCCAGCAGTAAGCGGGAGGCCCAAGAGACCCAGTACTTC | CASSKREAQETQYF
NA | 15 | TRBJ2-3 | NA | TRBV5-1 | TGCGCCACCCAAAATAAGTCGGGGTTCACAGATACGCAGTATTTT | CATQNKSGFTDTQYF
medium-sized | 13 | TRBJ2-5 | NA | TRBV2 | TGTGCCAGCAGTCCCGTGAGGCAAGAGACCCAGTACTTC | CASSPVRQETQYF
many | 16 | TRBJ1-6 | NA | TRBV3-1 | TGTGCCAGCAGCCAACGGGTTTGGACCGATAATTCACCCCTCCACTTT | CASSQRVWTDNSPLHF